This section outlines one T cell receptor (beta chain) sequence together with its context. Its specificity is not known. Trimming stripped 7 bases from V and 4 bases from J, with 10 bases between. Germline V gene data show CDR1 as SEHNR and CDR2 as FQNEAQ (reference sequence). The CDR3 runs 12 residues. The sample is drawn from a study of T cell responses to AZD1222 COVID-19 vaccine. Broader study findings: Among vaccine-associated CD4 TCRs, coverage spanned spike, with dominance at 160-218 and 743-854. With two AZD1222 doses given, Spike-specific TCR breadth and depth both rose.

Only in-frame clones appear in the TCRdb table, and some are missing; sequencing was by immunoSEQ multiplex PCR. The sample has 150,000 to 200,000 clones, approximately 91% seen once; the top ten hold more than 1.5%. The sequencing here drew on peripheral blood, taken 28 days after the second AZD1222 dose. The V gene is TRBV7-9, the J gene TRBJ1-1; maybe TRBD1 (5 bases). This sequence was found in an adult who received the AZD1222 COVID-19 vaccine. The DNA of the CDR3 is TGTGCCAGCACCCAAGGGACCACTGAAGCTTTCTTT. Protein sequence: CASTQGTTEAFF.